The 16 T cell receptor beta chains reported below all come from one sample, sequenced in a study of T-cell memory formation after mild COVID-19. TCRdb analysed the 5' RACE reads with MiXCR anew, one entry per CDR3 protein. This table has 350,000 to 500,000 distinct CDR3 sequences, about a sixth appearing once. The specimen was PBMCs or a T cell subset sorted from them (not recorded which). The receptors were gathered from a man younger than 30 who had mild COVID-19 (a few samples of this study predate the infection). Cell type and time point are not known.

In this sample, this clonotype turned up a few times. The V call is TRBV7-6, the J call TRBJ2-7; D is unclear. Trimming pared 5 bases from V and 6 bases from J, leaving 11 bases between. The CDR3 spans 12 residues. Germline V gene lookup returns CDR1 SGHVS and CDR2 FNYEAQ. This CDR3 is CASSRSIGEQYF. The CDR3 nucleotides are TGTGCCAGCAGCCGAAGTATTGGCGAGCAGTACTTC.

The V call is TRBV6-6, the J call TRBJ1-1; D gene uncertain. Germline CDR1 and CDR2: MNHNY and SVGAGI (reference sequence). This CDR3 contains 13 residues. Trimming pared 8 bases from V and 4 bases from J, leaving 14 bases between. The CDR3 nucleotides are TGTGCCAGCCACGTTGGCCCGGGCACTGAAGCTTTCTTT. Encoded protein: CASHVGPGTEAFF.

This clonotype was recorded at least ten times. The chain employs TRBV9 and TRBJ2-7; D not resolved. The CDR3 covers 14 residues. V lost 4 bases and J 0 bases, leaving 11 bases between the germline ends. Germline lookup yields CDR1 SGDLS and CDR2 YYNGEE. CDR3 in DNA: TGTGCCAGCAGCCCCCAGGCCAGCTCCTACGAGCAGTACGTC. This codes for CASSPQASSYEQYV.

At least ten counts were recorded for this clonotype. The chain combines TRBV7-8 with TRBJ2-1; 9 bases align to TRBD2. This CDR3 is 18 amino acids long. V trimming: 2 bases; J trimming: 4 bases; junction bases outside the gene matches: 12. Germline-derived CDR1 and CDR2 are SGHVS and FQNEAQ. In nucleotides, the CDR3 is TGTGCCAGCAGCTTACCCCGCGGGGGGGCCAGTACTTACAATGAGCAGTTCTTC. Translation gives CASSLPRGGASTYNEQFF.

Only a few counts were recorded for this clonotype. J is TRBJ1-6 and V is TRBV20-1; 11 nucleotides align to TRBD1. Germline V gene lookup returns CDR1 DFQATT and CDR2 SNEGSKA (reference sequence). V shed 0 bases, J shed 4 bases, and the junction held 2 bases outside the gene matches. This CDR3 region has 16 residues. The DNA of the CDR3 is TGCAGTGCTAGAGATGGGACAGGGGGATATAATTCACCCCTCCACTTT. It translates to CSARDGTGGYNSPLHF.

This clonotype occurred many times. J is TRBJ1-5 and V is TRBV28; the D gene is possibly TRBD1 (5 bases). The V end lost 8 bases, the J end lost 5 bases, and 7 bases lay between the germline ends. The CDR3 has 11 amino acids. The germline gives CDR1 MDHEN, CDR2 SYDVKM. CDR3 in amino acids: CASGTDQPQHF. CDR3 in DNA: TGTGCCAGCGGGACGGATCAGCCCCAGCATTTT.

The chain employs TRBV4-1 and TRBJ1-3; 10 bases match TRBD1. V lost 0 bases, J lost 5 bases, and 7 bases stayed unmatched. The CDR3 runs 17 residues. The germline V gene has CDR1 MGHRA and CDR2 YSYEKL. The CDR3 here is CASSQERGDRGRNTIYF. The DNA of the CDR3 is TGCGCCAGCAGCCAAGAACGAGGAGACAGGGGGCGAAACACCATATATTTT.

This chain uses TRBV7-2 with TRBJ2-4, with a weak D call TRBD2 (7 bases). The length of the CDR3 is 17 residues. The V gene lost 1 base and the J gene lost 1 base, with 14 bases spanning the gap. Germline V gene sequence: CDR1 SGHTA, CDR2 FQGNSA. In DNA, the CDR3 is TGTGCCAGCAGCTTAGGTCGGGGGGCCCAGGCCAAAAACATTCAGTACTTC. This encodes CASSLGRGAQAKNIQYF.

This clonotype came up many times. The chain recombines TRBV4-1 with TRBJ1-2, with 8 bases fitting TRBD1. The CDR3 has 14 amino acids. CDR1 is MGHRA and CDR2 is YSYEKL in the germline V gene. Trimming cost V 1 base and J 8 bases; bases outside gene matches: 6. The CDR3 DNA reads TGCGCCAGCAGCCAAGGCCAGGGGGCGCGGGGCTACACCTTC. The encoded protein is CASSQGQGARGYTF.

The rearrangement links TRBV6-2 or TRBV6-3 to TRBJ2-3, with TRBD2 identical over 12 bases. V was pared by 2 bases and J by 5 bases, with 5 bases of the junction left unmatched. Looked up from germline, CDR1 is MNHEY and CDR2 is SVGEGT. The CDR3 runs 16 residues. Written as DNA, the CDR3 is TGTGCCAGCAGTTACCCCTCTAGCGGGGGGGGAGATACGCAGTATTTT. The encoded protein is CASSYPSSGGGDTQYF.

This clonotype was recorded many times. V is TRBV5-1 and J is TRBJ1-1; 10 nucleotides match TRBD1. V lost 5 bases to trimming and J lost 6 bases; unmatched junction nucleotides: 13. The CDR3 spans 16 residues. CDR1 is SGHRS, CDR2 YFSETQ, per germline. The CDR3 sequence is CASRNWIRQGAPEAFF. The CDR3 bases are TGCGCCAGCAGGAATTGGATTCGACAGGGGGCCCCTGAAGCTTTCTTT.

The CDR3, as DNA: TGCAGCGTTGAGCCAGGGCTGTATGGCTACACCTTC. It yields the protein CSVEPGLYGYTF. The chain couples TRBV29-1 to TRBJ1-2; a weak D match, TRBD1 (5 bases). Trimming removed 3 bases from V and 5 bases from J, with 10 bases in between. Germline CDR1 and CDR2: SQVTM and ANQGSEA. This CDR3 spans 12 amino acids. Full variable domain (remainder filled in from reference TRBV29-1 and TRBJ1-2): SAVISQKPSRDICQRGTSLTIQCQVDSQVTMMFWYRQQPGQSLTLIATANQGSEATYESGFVIDKFPISRPNLTFSTLTVSNMSPEDSSIYLCSVEPGLYGYTFGSGTRLTVV.

This chain connects TRBV2 to TRBJ1-6; 7 nucleotides align to TRBD1. Looked up from germline, CDR1 is SNHLY and CDR2 is FYNNEI. With 4 bases clipped from V and 4 bases from J, the junction kept 4 bases outside the gene matches. The CDR3 totals 15 residues. The CDR3 region has the DNA TGTGCCAGCAGTGGGGACAGCCGTTATAATTCACCCCTCCACTTT. It codes for CASSGDSRYNSPLHF.

This clonotype was counted between two and nine times. One end of the junction does not line up with germline, which may come from a read error. The chain joins TRBV9 to TRBJ1-1; 8 bases agree with TRBD1. The CDR3 has 14 amino acids. Germline lookup yields CDR1 SGDLS and CDR2 YYNGEE. For the CDR3, the DNA is TGTGCCAGCAGTCGACAGGGGATGAAAACTGAAGCTTTCTTT. Protein: CASSRQGMKTEAFF.

This clonotype turned up a few times. CDR3 sequence (DNA): TGTGCCAGCATTCGAGGGGGGGGATATGAAGCTTTCTTT. Its protein is CASIRGGGYEAFF. The chain uses TRBV6-1 and TRBJ1-1; tentative D call: TRBD1 (6 bases). Germline CDR1 reads MNHNS; CDR2 reads SASEGT. The V gene lost 7 bases and the J gene lost 7 bases, with 16 bases spanning the gap. This CDR3 comprises 13 residues.

The V call is TRBV2, the J call TRBJ2-1, with D uncertain. The CDR3 is made up of 11 amino acids. The germline gives CDR1 SNHLY, CDR2 FYNNEI. V lost 1 base and J lost 12, with 7 bases in between. CDR3 in amino acids: CASSEEGGQFF. CDR3 sequence (DNA): TGTGCCAGCAGTGAAGAGGGTGGGCAGTTCTTC.